The present TCR beta chain was sequenced within a study of identical twins. Study-level findings and limits: Instead of following the same donors, the conclusions were based on cross-sectional statistical analysis.

The cDNA had a unique molecular identifier and a template-switch universal primer site. From the 5' RACE reads, TCRdb called clonotypes with MiXCR, one entry per CDR3 protein. The sample includes some 590,000 distinct CDR3 sequences, more than 9% of them seen just once. This clonotype was seen only a few times. The antigen is undetermined. Healthy Caucasians provided all donations. This CDR3 is 14 amino acids long. Germline values: CDR1 MNHEY, CDR2 SMNVEV (reference sequence). After removal of 4 bases from V and 0 bases from J, the junction contained 3 bases not matched to a gene. The data also belong to a second study, concerning yellow fever vaccine responses in identical twins.

The sample was PBMCs. The sequence derives from a woman in her late teens or twenties in good health. V and J are TRBV27 and TRBJ2-7; 7 bases agree with TRBD2. The chain's CDR3 is CASSSRGVSYEQYF. CDR3 DNA sequence: TGTGCCAGCAGTTCCCGGGGGGTCTCCTACGAGCAGTACTTC.